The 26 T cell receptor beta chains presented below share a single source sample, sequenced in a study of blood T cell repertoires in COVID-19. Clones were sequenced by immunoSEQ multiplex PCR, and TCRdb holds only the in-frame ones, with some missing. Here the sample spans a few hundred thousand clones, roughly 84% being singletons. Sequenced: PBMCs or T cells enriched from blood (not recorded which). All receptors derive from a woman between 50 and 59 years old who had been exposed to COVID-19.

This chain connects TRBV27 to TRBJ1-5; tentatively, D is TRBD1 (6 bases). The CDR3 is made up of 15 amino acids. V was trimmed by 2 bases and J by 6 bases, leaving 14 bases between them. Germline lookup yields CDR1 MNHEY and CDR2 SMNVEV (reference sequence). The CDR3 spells CASSLGAGARQPQHF. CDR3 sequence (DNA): TGTGCCAGCAGTTTAGGGGCAGGGGCGCGTCAGCCCCAGCATTTT.

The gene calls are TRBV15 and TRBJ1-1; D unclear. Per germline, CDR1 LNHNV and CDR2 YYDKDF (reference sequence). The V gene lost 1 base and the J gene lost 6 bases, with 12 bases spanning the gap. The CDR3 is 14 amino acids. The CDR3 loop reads CATSRVPHGAEAFF. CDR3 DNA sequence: TGTGCCACCAGCAGAGTCCCCCACGGGGCTGAAGCTTTCTTT.

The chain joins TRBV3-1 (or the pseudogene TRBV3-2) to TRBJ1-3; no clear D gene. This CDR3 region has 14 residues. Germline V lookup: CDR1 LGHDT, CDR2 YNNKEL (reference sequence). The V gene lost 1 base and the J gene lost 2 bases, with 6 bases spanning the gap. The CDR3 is CASSQVRPGNTIYF. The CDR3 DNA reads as TGTGCCAGCAGCCAAGTTCGTCCTGGAAACACCATATATTTT.

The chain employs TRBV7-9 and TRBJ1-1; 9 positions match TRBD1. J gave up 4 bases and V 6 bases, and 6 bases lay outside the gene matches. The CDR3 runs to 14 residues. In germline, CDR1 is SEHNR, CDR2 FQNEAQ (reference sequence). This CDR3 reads CASRQQGAATEAFF. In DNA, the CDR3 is TGTGCCAGCAGGCAACAGGGGGCGGCCACTGAAGCTTTCTTT.

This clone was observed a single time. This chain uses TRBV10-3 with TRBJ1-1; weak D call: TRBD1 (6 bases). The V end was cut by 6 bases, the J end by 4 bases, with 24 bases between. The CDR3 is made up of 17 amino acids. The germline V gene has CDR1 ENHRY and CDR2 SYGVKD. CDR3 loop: CAIRGDIGDLAGTEAFF. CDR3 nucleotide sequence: TGTGCCATCAGAGGGGACATAGGGGACCTTGCCGGCACTGAAGCTTTCTTT.

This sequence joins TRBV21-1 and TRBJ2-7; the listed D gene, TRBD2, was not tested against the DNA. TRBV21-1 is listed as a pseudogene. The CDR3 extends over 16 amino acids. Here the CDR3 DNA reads TGTGCCAGCAGCGAAAGTCGGCTTAGCGGGGGGTGCGAGCAGTACTTC. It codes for CASSESRLSGGCEQYF.

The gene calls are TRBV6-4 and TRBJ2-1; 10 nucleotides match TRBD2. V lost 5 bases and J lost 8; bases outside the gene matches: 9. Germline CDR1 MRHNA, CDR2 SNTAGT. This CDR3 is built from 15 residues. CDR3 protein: CASSKGTSDIDEQFF. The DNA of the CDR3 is TGTGCCAGCAGTAAAGGGACTAGCGATATCGATGAGCAGTTCTTC.

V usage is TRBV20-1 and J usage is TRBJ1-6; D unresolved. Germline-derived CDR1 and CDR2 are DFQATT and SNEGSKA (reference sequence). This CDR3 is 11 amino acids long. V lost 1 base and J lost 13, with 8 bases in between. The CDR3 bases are TGCAGTGCTAGAGGGTCGGGGCCCCTCCACTTT. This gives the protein CSARGSGPLHF.

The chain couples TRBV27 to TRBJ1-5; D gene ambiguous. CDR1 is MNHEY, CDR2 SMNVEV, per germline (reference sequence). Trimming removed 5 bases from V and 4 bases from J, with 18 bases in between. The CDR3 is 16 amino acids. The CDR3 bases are TGTGCCAGCAGTCCCGGGGAGGCAGAGGGAAATCAGCCCCAGCATTTT. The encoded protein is CASSPGEAEGNQPQHF.

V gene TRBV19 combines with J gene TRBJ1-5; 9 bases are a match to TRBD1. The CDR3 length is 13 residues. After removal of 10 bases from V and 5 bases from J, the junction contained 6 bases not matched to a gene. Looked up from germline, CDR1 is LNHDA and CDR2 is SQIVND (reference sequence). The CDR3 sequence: CAIGTGTYQPQHF. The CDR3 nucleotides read TGTGCCATCGGGACAGGGACCTATCAGCCCCAGCATTTT.

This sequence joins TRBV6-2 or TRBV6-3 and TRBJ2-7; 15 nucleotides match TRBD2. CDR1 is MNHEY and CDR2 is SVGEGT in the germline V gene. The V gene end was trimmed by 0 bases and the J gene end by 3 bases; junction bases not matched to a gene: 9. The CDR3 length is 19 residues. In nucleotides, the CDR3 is TGTGCCAGCAGTTACTCGGGACTAGCGGGGGGCTTCGACAACTACGAGCAGTACTTC. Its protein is CASSYSGLAGGFDNYEQYF.

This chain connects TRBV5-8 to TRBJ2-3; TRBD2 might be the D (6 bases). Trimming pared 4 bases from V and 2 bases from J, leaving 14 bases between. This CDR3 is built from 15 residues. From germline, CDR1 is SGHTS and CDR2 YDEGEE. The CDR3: CASSAGLHYTDTQYF. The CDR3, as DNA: TGTGCCAGCAGCGCGGGACTCCACTACACAGATACGCAGTATTTT.

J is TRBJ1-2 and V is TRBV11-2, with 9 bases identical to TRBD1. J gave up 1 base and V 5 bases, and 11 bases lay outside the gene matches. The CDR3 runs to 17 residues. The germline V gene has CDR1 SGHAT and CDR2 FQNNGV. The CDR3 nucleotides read TGTGCCAGCAGCCCCGGACAGGGGAGGGCAAATAACTATGGCTACACCTTC. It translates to CASSPGQGRANNYGYTF.

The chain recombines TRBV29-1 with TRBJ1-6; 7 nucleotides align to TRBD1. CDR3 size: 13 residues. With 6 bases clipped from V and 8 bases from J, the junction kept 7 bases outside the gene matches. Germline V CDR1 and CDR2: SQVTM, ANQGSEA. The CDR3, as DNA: TGCAGCGTCGGCGGGGACAGAGATTCACCCCTCCACTTT. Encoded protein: CSVGGDRDSPLHF.

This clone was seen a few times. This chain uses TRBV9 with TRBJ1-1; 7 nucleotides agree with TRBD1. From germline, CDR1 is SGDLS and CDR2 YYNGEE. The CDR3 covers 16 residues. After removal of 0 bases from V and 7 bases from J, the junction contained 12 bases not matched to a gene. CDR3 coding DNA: TGTGCCAGCAGCGTAGGAGTGTCGGTAAGGGACAGTGAAGCTTTCTTT. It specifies CASSVGVSVRDSEAFF.

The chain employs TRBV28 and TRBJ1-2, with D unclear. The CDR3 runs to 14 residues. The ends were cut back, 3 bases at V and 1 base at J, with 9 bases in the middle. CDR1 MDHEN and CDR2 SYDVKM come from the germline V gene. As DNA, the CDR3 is TGTGCCAGCAGTTTGAGCGGATTTAACTATGGCTACACCTTC. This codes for CASSLSGFNYGYTF.

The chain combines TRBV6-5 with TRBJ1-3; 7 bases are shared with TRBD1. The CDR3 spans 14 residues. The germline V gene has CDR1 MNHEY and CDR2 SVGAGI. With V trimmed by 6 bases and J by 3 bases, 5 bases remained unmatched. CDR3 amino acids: CASSLGQIGNTIYF. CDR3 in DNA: TGTGCCAGCAGCCTGGGACAGATTGGAAACACCATATATTTT.

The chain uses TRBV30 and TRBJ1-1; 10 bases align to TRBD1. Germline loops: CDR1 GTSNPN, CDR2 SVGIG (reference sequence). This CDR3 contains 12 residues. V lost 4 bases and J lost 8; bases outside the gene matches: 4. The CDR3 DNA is TGTGCCTGGAACCGGGACAGGGGAGAAGCTTTCTTT. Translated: CAWNRDRGEAFF.

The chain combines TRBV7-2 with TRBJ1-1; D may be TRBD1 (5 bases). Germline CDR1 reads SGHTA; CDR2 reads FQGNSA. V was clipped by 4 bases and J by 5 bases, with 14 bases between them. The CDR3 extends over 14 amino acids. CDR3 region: CASSYNRRGTEAFF. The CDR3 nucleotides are TGTGCCAGCAGCTATAACAGGAGGGGTACTGAAGCTTTCTTT.

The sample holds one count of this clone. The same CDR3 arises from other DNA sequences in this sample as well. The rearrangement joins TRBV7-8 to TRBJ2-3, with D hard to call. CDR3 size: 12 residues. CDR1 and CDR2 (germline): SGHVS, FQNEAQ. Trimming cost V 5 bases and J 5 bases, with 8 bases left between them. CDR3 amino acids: CASSRRGDTQYF. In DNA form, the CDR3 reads TGTGCCAGCAGCCGCCGAGGAGATACGCAGTATTTT.

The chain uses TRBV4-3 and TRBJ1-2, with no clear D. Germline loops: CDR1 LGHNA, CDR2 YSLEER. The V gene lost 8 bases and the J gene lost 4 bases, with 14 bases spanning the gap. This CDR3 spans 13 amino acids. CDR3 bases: TGCGCCAGCGGGAGGGCAGGCACCTATGGCTACACCTTC. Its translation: CASGRAGTYGYTF.

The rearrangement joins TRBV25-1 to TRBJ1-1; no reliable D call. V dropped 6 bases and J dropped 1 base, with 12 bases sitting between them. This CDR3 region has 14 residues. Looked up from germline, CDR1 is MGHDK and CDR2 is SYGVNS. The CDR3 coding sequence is TGTGCCAGCAGCCCCGCGGGCAAGAACACTGAAGCTTTCTTT. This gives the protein CASSPAGKNTEAFF.

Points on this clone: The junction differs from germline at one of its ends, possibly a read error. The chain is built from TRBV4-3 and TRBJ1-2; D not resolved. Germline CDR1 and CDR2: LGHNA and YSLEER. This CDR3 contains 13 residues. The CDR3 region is CASSQVTSGNPSF. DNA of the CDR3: TGCGCCAGCAGCCAAGTTACCTCCGGGAACCCCTCCTTC.

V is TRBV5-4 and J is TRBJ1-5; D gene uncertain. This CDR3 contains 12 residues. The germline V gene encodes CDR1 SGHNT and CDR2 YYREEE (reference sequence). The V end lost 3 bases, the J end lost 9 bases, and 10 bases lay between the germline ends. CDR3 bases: TGTGCCAGCAGCTATCCCGAGGGGCCCCAGCATTTT. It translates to CASSYPEGPQHF.

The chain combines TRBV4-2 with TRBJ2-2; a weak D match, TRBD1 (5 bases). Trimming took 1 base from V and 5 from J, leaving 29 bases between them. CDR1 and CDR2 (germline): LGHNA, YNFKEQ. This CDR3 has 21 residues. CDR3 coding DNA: TGTGCCAGCAGCCAAGGCCGTTCAAGGTCAGGGTTAAGGTGGGTGACCGGGGAGCTGTTTTTT. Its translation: CASSQGRSRSGLRWVTGELFF.

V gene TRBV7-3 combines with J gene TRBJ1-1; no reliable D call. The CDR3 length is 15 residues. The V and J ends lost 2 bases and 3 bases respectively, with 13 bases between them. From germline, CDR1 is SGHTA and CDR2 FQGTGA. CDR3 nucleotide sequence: TGTGCCAGCAGCTTATTAGGGAGTGAGTACACTGAAGCTTTCTTT. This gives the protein CASSLLGSEYTEAFF.